This passage covers 5 T cell receptor beta chains from one sample sequenced in a study of blood T cell repertoires in COVID-19. Sequencing used immunoSEQ multiplex PCR; TCRdb keeps in-frame clones, though not all of them. Of 69,000 or so clones in the sample, roughly 80% were seen once. The sequenced sample was peripheral blood. These receptors were obtained from an elderly woman with active or convalescent COVID-19.

The chain links TRBV28 to TRBJ2-7, with a possible D match to TRBD1 (6 bases). The V end lost 10 bases, the J end lost 3 bases, and 16 bases lay between the germline ends. CDR1 is MDHEN and CDR2 is SYDVKM in the germline V gene. CDR3 length: 13 residues. The CDR3 is CATLPDRLYEQYF. DNA for the CDR3: TGTGCCACCCTACCCGACAGGCTCTACGAGCAGTACTTC.

The chain is built from TRBV3-1 (or the pseudogene TRBV3-2) and TRBJ2-5; no clear D gene. From germline, CDR1 is LGHDT and CDR2 YNNKEL (reference sequence). Trimming left V 0 bases short and J 0 bases short, with 11 bases between. The CDR3 runs to 16 residues. In DNA, the CDR3 is TGTGCCAGCAGCCAAGACAGGATGACGTACCAAGAGACCCAGTACTTC. It is translated as CASSQDRMTYQETQYF.

V is TRBV7-2 and J is TRBJ1-2; a weak D match, TRBD1 (6 bases). V lost 5 bases and J 6 bases, leaving 13 bases between the germline ends. Per the germline V gene, CDR1 is SGHTA and CDR2 is FQGNSA. CDR3 length: 13 amino acids. CDR3 amino acids: CASSPERGNGYTF. CDR3 nucleotide sequence: TGTGCCAGCAGCCCGGAGAGGGGGAATGGCTACACCTTC. The full variable domain, its missing parts supplied by reference TRBV7-2 and TRBJ1-2, is GAGVSQSPSNKVTEKGKDVELRCDPISGHTALYWYRQSLGQGLEFLIYFQGNSAPDKSGLPSDRFSAERTGGSVSTLTIQRTQQEDSAVYLCASSPERGNGYTFGSGTRLTVV.

The V call is TRBV3-1 (or the pseudogene TRBV3-2), the J call TRBJ2-2; 9 bases line up with TRBD1. The CDR3 is 18 residues long. CDR1 and CDR2 from the germline V gene are LGHDT and YNNKEL (reference sequence). J was trimmed by 1 base and V by 3 bases; bases with no gene match: 9. In DNA, the CDR3 is TGTGCCAGCAGCCACGGGGACAGGGTGGCCATGAACACCGGGGAGCTGTTTTTT. Protein: CASSHGDRVAMNTGELFF.

This chain connects TRBV3-1 (or the pseudogene TRBV3-2) to TRBJ2-3, with a possible D match to TRBD2 (5 bases). Per germline, CDR1 LGHDT and CDR2 YNNKEL (reference sequence). The ends were cut back, 4 bases at V and 8 bases at J, with 7 bases in the middle. The length of the CDR3 is 11 residues. The CDR3 loop reads CASSLRGTQYF. For the CDR3, the DNA is TGTGCCAGCAGCCTCCGGGGTACGCAGTATTTT.